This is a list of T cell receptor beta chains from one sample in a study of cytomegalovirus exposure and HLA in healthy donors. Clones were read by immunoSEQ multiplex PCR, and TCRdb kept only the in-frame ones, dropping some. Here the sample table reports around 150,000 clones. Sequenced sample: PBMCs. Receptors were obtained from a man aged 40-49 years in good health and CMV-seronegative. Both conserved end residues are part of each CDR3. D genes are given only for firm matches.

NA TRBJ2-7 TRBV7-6 CASSLVGVSDEQYF TGTGCCAGCAGCTTAGTGGGAGTTAGCGACGAGCAGTACTTC
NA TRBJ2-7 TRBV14 CASSQVPDYEQYF TGTGCCAGCAGCCAAGTACCAGACTACGAGCAGTACTTC
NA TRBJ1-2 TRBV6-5 CASSADYGYTF TGTGCCAGCAGTGCAGATTATGGCTACACCTTC
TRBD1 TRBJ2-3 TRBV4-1 CASSHPPDRVDF TGCGCCAGCAGCCACCCCCCGGACAGGGTGGATTTT
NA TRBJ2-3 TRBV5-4 CASKGKNSTDTQYF TGTGCCAGCAAGGGGAAGAATAGCACAGATACGCAGTATTTT
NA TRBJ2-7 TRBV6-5 CASSYRTSSYEQYF TGTGCCAGCAGTTACCGGACATCCTCCTACGAGCAGTACTTC
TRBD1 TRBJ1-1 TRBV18 CASSPGQGEMNTEAFF TGTGCCAGCTCACCCGGACAGGGGGAGATGAACACTGAAGCTTTCTTT
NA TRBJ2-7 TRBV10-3 CAISESPQTYEQYF TGTGCCATCAGTGAGTCGCCACAGACCTACGAGCAGTACTTC
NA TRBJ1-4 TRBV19 CASSSGGDLKVRLFF TGTGCCAGTAGTAGTGGGGGGGACCTCAAAGTACGACTGTTTTTT
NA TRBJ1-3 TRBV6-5 CASSQGSSGNTIYF TGTGCCAGCAGCCAGGGAAGCTCTGGAAACACCATATATTTT
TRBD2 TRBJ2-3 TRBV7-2 CASSRYRDYSTDTQYF TGTGCCAGCAGCCGGTACCGGGACTACAGCACAGATACGCAGTATTTT
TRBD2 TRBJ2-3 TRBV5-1 CASSLFPSGGVDTQYF TGCGCCAGCAGCTTGTTTCCTAGCGGGGGGGTAGATACGCAGTATTTT
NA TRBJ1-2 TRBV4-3 CASSPGAGVYDYGYTF TGCGCCAGCAGCCCTGGAGCAGGGGTTTATGACTATGGCTACACCTTC
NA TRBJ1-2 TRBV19 CASSIDSGFTGYTF TGTGCCAGTAGTATAGATTCGGGGTTTACTGGCTACACCTTC
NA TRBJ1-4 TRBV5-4 CASSWGLNEKLFF TGTGCCAGCAGCTGGGGGCTCAATGAAAAACTGTTTTTT
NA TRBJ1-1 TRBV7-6 CASSPQMNTEAFF TGTGCCAGCAGCCCCCAAATGAACACTGAAGCTTTCTTT
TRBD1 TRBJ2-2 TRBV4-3 CASSQADRRNTGELFF TGCGCCAGCAGCCAAGCGGACAGGCGGAACACCGGGGAGCTGTTTTTT
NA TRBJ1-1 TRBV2 CASSEIDSNTEAFF TGTGCCAGCAGTGAGATCGACTCGAACACTGAAGCTTTCTTT
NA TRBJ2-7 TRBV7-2 CASSFGDRLYEQYF TGTGCCAGCAGCTTTGGAGACAGACTCTACGAGCAGTACTTC
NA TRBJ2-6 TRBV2 CASSDPAGANVLTF TGTGCCAGCAGTGACCCTGCTGGGGCCAACGTCCTGACTTTC
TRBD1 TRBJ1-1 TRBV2 CASSGPGQGGNTEAFF TGTGCCAGCAGTGGCCCGGGACAGGGGGGGAACACTGAAGCTTTCTTT
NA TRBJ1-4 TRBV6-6 CASSYSREKLFF TGTGCCAGCAGTTACTCGAGGGAAAAACTGTTTTTT
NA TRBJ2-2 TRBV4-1 CASSQGATTYTGELFF TGCGCCAGCAGCCAAGGGGCGACTACCTACACCGGGGAGCTGTTTTTT
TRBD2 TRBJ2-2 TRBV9 CASSVLPGGQNTGELFF TGTGCCAGCAGCGTTCTCCCGGGGGGGCAGAACACCGGGGAGCTGTTTTTT
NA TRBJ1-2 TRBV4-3 CASSQDWGDRGYTF TGCGCCAGCAGCCAAGATTGGGGAGATCGGGGCTACACCTTC
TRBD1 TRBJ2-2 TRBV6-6 CASSYSSGGYGELFF TGTGCCAGCAGTTACTCTTCAGGGGGCTACGGGGAGCTGTTTTTT
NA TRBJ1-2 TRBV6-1 CASSEELANYGYTF TGTGCCAGCAGTGAAGAGTTAGCTAACTATGGCTACACCTTC
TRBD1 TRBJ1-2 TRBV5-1 CASSLDRGYGYTF TGCGCCAGCAGCCTGGACAGGGGCTATGGCTACACCTTC
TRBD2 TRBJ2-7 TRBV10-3 CATLLAESSYEQYF TGTGCCACTTTACTAGCGGAAAGCTCCTACGAGCAGTACTTC
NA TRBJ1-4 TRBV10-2 CASSDSRAGNEKLFF TGCGCCAGCAGTGACTCGCGGGCGGGTAATGAAAAACTGTTTTTT
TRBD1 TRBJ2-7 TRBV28 CASSSGQGYEQYF TGTGCCAGCAGTTCAGGACAGGGGTACGAGCAGTACTTC
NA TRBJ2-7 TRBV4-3 CASSQRTHYEQYF TGCGCCAGCAGCCAGCGGACTCACTACGAGCAGTACTTC
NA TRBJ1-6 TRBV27 CASTSRQTYNSPLHF TGTGCCAGCACCTCACGGCAGACTTATAATTCACCCCTCCACTTT
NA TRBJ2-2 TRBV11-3 CASSFRPAGELFF TGTGCCAGCAGCTTTCGTCCAGCCGGGGAGCTGTTTTTT
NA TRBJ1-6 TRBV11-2 CASSRALLQGLNNSPLHF TGTGCCAGCAGCCGGGCCCTTCTACAGGGCTTGAATAATTCACCCCTCCACTTT
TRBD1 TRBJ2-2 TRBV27 CASLLQGAGELFF TGTGCCAGCCTTTTACAGGGGGCCGGGGAGCTGTTTTTT
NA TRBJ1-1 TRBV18 CASSPSDILNTEAFF TGTGCCAGCTCACCCTCGGACATCCTGAACACTGAAGCTTTCTTT
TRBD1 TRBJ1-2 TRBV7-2 CASSFGQVYGYTF TGTGCCAGCAGCTTCGGACAGGTCTATGGCTACACCTTC
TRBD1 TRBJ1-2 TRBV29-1 CSVESGTEQTNYGYTF TGCAGCGTTGAATCGGGGACAGAACAGACTAACTATGGCTACACCTTC
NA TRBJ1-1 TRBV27 CASSSNRAPGAFF TGTGCCAGCAGTTCCAACAGAGCCCCTGGAGCTTTCTTT
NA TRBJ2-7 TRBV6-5 CASRSGLGGYEQYF TGTGCCAGCAGGTCGGGTTTAGGGGGCTACGAGCAGTACTTC
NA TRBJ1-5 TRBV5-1 CASSLDQNQPQHF TGCGCCAGCAGCTTGGACCAGAATCAGCCCCAGCATTTT
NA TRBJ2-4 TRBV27 CASSRRQVPWSTTNIQYF TGTGCCAGCAGCCGACGACAGGTTCCCTGGTCCACTACGAACATTCAGTACTTC
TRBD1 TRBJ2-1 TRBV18 CASSPTGVDEQFF TGTGCCAGCTCCCCGACAGGGGTCGATGAGCAGTTCTTC
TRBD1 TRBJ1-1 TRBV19 CASNPTGLEGAFF TGTGCCAGTAACCCGACAGGGCTGGAGGGAGCTTTCTTT
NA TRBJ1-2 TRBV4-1 CASSQVDMGTYGYTF TGCGCCAGCAGCCAAGTCGACATGGGCACCTATGGCTACACCTTC
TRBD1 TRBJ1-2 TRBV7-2 CASSFDVGQVF TGTGCCAGCAGCTTCGACGTGGGACAGGTTTTC
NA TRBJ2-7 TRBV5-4 CASSGGSGGLNEQYF TGTGCCAGCAGCGGAGGGTCAGGCGGCCTAAACGAGCAGTACTTC
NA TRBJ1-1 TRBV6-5 CAATPTGTSEAFF TGTGCCGCAACCCCGACAGGTACCTCTGAAGCTTTCTTT
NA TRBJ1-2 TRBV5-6 CASSFLPSGRDGYTF TGTGCCAGCAGCTTCCTCCCGTCGGGGAGAGATGGCTACACCTTC
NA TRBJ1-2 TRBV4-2 CASSQDPGEGYTF TGTGCCAGCAGCCAAGATCCAGGGGAAGGCTACACCTTC
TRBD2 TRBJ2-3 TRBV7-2 CASSLRSGRGFTDTQYF TGTGCCAGCAGCTTAAGGAGCGGGCGGGGGTTCACAGATACGCAGTATTTT
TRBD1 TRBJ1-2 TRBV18 CASSQYSGDSYGYTF TGTGCCAGCTCACAGTACTCGGGGGACAGCTATGGCTACACCTTC
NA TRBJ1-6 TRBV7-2 CASSLARGNQNSPLHF TGTGCCAGCAGCTTAGCCCGGGGGAATCAGAATTCACCCCTCCACTTT
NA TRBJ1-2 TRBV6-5 CASSPIAGNGYTF TGTGCCAGCAGTCCAATCGCAGGGAATGGCTACACCTTC
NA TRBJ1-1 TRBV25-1 CASSETARNTEAFF TGTGCCAGCAGCGAGACAGCACGTAACACTGAAGCTTTCTTT
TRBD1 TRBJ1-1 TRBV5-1 CASSLDRGGTEAFF TGCGCCAGCAGCTTGGACAGGGGCGGCACTGAAGCTTTCTTT
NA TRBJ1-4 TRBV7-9 CASSFSTTNEKLFF TGTGCCAGCAGCTTTAGCACAACAAATGAAAAACTGTTTTTT
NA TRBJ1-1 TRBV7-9 CASSLEGGGLNTEAFF TGTGCCAGCAGCTTAGAAGGGGGGGGCCTGAACACTGAAGCTTTCTTT